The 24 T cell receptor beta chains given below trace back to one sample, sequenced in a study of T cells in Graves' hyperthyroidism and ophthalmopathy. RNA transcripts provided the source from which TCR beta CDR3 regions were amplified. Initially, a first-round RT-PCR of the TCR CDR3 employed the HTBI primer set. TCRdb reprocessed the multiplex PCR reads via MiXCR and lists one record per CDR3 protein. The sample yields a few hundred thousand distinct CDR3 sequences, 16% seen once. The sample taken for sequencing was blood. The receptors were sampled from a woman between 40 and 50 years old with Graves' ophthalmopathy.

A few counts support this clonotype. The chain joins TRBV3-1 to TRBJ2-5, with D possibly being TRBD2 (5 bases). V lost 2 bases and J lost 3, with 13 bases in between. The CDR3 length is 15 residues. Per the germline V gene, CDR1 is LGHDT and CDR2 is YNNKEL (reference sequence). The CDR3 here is CASSQNRGAEETQYF. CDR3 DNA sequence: TGTGCCAGCAGCCAAAATCGGGGAGCCGAAGAGACCCAGTACTTC.

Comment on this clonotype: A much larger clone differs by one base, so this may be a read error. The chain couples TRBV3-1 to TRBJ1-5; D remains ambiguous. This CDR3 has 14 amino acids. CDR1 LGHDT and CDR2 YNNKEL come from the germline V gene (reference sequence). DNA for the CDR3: TGTGCCAGCATCCAAGAGGGTTTGGGGCAGCCCCAGCATTTT. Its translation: CASIQEGLGQPQHF.

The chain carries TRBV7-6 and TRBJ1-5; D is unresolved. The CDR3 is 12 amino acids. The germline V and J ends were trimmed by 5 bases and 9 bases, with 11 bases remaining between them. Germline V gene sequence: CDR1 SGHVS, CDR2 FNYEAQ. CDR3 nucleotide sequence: TGTGCCAGCAGCCAAAGTGGCGGGCCCCAGCATTTT. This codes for CASSQSGGPQHF.

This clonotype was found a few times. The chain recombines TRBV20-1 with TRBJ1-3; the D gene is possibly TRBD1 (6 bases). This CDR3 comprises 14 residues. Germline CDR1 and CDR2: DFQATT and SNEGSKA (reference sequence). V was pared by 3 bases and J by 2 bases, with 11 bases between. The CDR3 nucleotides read TGCAGTGCTAGCCGGGGGGCAACTGGAAACACCATATATTTT. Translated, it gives CSASRGATGNTIYF.

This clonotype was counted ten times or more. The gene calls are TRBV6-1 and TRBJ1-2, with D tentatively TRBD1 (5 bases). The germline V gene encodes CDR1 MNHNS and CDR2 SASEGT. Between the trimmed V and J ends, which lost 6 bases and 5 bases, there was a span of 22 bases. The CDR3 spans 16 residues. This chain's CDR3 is CASRVNGAGRLYGYTF. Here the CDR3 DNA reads TGTGCCAGCAGGGTCAATGGGGCCGGACGGCTGTATGGCTACACCTTC.

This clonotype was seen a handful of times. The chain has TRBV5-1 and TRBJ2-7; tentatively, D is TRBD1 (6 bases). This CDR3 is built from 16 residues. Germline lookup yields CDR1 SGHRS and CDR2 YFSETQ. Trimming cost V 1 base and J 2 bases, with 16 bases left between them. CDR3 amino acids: CASSLSGAAGTYEQYF. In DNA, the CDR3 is TGCGCCAGCAGCTTGTCAGGGGCCGCTGGGACCTACGAGCAGTACTTC.

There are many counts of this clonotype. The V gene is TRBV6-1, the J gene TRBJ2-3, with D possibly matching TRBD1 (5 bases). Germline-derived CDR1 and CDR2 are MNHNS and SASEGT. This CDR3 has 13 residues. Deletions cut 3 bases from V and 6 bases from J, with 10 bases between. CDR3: CASSEAGWDTQYF. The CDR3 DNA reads TGTGCCAGCAGTGAGGCAGGGTGGGATACGCAGTATTTT.

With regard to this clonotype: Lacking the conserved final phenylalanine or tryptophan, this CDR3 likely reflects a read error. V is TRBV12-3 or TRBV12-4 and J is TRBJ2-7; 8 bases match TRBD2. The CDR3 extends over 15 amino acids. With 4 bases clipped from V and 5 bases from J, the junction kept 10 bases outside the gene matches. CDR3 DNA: TGTGCCAGCAGTTCTTACCGGACTAGCCCTCACGAGCAGTACCTC. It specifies CASSSYRTSPHEQYL.

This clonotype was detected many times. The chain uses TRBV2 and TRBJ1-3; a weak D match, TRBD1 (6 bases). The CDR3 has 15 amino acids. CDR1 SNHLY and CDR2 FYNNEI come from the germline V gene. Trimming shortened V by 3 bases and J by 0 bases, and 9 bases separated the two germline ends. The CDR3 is CASSDQGSSGNTIYF. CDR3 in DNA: TGTGCCAGCAGTGACCAGGGGAGCTCTGGAAACACCATATATTTT.

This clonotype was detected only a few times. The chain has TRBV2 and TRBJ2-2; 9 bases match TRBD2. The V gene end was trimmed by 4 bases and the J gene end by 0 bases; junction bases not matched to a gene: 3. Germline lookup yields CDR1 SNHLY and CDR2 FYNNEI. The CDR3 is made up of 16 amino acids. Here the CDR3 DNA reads TGTGCCAGCAGTGTACTAGCGGGTACGAACACCGGGGAGCTGTTTTTT. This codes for CASSVLAGTNTGELFF.

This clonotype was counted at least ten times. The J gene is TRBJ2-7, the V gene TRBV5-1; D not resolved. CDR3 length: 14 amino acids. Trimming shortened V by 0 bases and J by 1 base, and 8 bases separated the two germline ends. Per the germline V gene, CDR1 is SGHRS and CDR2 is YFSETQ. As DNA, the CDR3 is TGCGCCAGCAGCTTGGATGTCAGTTCCTACGAGCAGTACTTC. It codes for CASSLDVSSYEQYF.

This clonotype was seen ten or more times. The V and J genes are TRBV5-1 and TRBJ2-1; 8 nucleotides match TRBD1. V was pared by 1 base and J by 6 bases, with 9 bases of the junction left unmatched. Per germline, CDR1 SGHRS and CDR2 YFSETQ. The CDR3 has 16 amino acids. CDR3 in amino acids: CASSLISGTGFNEQFF. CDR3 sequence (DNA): TGCGCCAGCAGCTTGATTTCCGGGACAGGCTTCAATGAGCAGTTCTTC.

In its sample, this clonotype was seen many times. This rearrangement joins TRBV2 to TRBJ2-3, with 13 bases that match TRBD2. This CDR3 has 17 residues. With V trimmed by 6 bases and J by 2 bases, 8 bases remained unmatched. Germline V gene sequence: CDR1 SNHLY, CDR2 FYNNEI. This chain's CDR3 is CASSPAGLAGTTDTQYF. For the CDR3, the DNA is TGTGCCAGCAGCCCGGCGGGACTAGCGGGGACCACAGATACGCAGTATTTT.

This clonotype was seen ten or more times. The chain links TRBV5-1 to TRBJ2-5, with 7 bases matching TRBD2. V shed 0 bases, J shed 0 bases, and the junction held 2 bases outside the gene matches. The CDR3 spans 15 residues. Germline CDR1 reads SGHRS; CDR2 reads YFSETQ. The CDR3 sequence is CASSLASGNQETQYF. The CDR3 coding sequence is TGCGCCAGCAGCTTGGCCAGCGGGAACCAAGAGACCCAGTACTTC.

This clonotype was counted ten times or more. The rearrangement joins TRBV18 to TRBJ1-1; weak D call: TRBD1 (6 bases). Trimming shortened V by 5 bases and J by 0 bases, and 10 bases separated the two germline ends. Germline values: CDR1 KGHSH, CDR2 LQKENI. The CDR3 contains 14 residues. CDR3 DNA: TGTGCCAGCTCAATGGACAGTCTGAACACTGAAGCTTTCTTT. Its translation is CASSMDSLNTEAFF.

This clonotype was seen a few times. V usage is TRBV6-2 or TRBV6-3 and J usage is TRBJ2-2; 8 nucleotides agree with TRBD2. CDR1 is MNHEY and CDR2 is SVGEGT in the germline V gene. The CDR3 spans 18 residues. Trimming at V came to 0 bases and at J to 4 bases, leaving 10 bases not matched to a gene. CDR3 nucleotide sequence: TGTGCCAGCAGTTACTCGATCAGCGGGGGAGTAGGCACCGGGGAGCTGTTTTTT. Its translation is CASSYSISGGVGTGELFF.

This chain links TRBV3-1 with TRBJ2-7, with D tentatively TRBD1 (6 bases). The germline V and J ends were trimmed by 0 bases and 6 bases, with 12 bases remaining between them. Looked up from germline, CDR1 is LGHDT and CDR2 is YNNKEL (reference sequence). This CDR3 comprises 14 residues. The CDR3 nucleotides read TGTGCCAGCAGCCAAGAAGGGTCAGGGGTCGAGCAGTACTTC. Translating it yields CASSQEGSGVEQYF.

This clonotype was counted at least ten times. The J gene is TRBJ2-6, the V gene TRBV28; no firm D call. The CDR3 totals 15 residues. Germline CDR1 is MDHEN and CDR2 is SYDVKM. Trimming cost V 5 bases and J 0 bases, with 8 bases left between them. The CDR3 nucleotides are TGTGCCAGCAGTGGATCGAGCTCTGGGGCCAACGTCCTGACTTTC. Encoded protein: CASSGSSSGANVLTF. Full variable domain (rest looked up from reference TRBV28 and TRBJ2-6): DVKVTQSSRYLVKRTGEKVFLECVQDMDHENMFWYRQDPGLGLRLIYFSYDVKMKEKGDIPEGYSVSREKKERFSLILESASTNQTSMYLCASSGSSSGANVLTFGAGSRLTVL.

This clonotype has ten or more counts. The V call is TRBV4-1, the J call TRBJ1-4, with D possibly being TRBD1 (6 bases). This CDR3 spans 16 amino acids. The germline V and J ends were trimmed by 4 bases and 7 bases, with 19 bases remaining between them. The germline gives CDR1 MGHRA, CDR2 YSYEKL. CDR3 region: CASSLRGARDSEKLFF. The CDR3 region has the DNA TGCGCCAGCAGCCTAAGGGGGGCCAGGGATAGTGAAAAACTGTTTTTT.

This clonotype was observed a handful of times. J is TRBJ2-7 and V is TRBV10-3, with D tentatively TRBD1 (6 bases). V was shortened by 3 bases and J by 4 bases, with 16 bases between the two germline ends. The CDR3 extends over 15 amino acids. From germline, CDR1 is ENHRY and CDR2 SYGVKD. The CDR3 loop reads CAISDPRQATYEQYF. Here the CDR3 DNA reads TGTGCCATCAGTGACCCTAGACAGGCCACTTACGAGCAGTACTTC.

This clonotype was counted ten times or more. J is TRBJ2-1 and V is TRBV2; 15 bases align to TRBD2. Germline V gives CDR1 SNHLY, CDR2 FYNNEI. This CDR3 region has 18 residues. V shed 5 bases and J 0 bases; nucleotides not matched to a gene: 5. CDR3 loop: CASSSGTSGRSSYNEQFF. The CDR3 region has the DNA TGTGCCAGCAGTTCCGGGACTAGCGGGAGGAGCTCCTACAATGAGCAGTTCTTC.

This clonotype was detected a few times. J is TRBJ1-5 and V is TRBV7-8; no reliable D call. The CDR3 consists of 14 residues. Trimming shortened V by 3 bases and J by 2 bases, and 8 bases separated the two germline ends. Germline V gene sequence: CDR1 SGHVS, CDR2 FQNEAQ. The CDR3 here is CASSFSPGNQPQHF. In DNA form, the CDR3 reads TGTGCCAGCAGCTTTTCGCCCGGCAATCAGCCCCAGCATTTT. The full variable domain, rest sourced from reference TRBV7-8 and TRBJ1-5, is GAGVSQSPRYKVAKRGQDVALRCDPISGHVSLFWYQQALGQGPEFLTYFQNEAQLDKSGLPSDRFFAERPEGSVSTLKIQRTQQEDSAVYLCASSFSPGNQPQHFGDGTRLSIL.

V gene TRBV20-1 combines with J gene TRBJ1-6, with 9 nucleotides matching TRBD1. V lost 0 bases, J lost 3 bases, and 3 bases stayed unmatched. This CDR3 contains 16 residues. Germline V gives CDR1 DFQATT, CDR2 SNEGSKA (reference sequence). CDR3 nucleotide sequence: TGCAGTGCTAGAGAATGGGGACAGGGCTATAATTCACCCCTCCACTTT. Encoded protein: CSAREWGQGYNSPLHF.

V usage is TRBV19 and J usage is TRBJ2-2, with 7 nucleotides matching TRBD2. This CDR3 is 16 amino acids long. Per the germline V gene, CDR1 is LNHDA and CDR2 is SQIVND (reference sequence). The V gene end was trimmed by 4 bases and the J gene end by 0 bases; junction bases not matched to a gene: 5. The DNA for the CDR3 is TGTGCCAGTAGTAGGACCGGGACTACGAACACCGGGGAGCTGTTTTTT. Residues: CASSRTGTTNTGELFF.